The present T cell receptor (beta chain) was sequenced within a study of blood T cell repertoires in COVID-19. For the study at large: The United States, Italy and Spain supplied acute and convalescent COVID-19 samples.

The CDR3 is 11 residues long. Trimming removed 5 bases at V and 4 bases at J, with 6 bases between. The table came from immunoSEQ multiplex PCR; TCRdb's copy has only in-frame clones and leaves some out. Of under 200,000 clones listed, 70% to 90% are singletons. The chain couples TRBV12-3 or TRBV12-4 to TRBJ2-7; D is undetermined. Sequencing used peripheral blood. The receptor's source is a woman in her forties or fifties with COVID-19, enrolled during active disease. Written as DNA, the CDR3 is TGTGCCAGCAGTATCTCGTACGAGCAGTACTTC. It is translated as CASSISYEQYF.